These 27 T cell receptor beta chains were sequenced from one sample in a study of regulatory T cells in long-lasting Graves disease. The time point denotes: newly diagnosed GD, antithyroid drugs for less than 3 months. Generation of the TCR library employed RNA extracted from PBMCs. Both iRepertoire HTBI primers and Arm-PCR of CDR3 regions were used to build the TCR beta libraries. A single record per CDR3 protein comes from TCRdb applying MiXCR to the multiplex PCR reads. Of a few hundred thousand distinct CDR3 sequences listed, about a sixth were seen once; the top ten hold 30%. A further study also used this sample, focusing on T cells in Graves' hyperthyroidism and ophthalmopathy.

Here the sequenced sample was peripheral blood mononuclear cells (PBMCs), taken at new diagnosis, from a patient treated with antithyroid drugs. These receptors originate from a man between 35 and 55 years old with Graves disease.

This clonotype has at least ten counts. The chain couples TRBV12-3 or TRBV12-4 to TRBJ2-5; 8 positions agree with TRBD2. The CDR3 spans 15 residues. Germline trimming cut 5 bases from V and 3 bases from J; bases unmatched to any gene: 8. The CDR3 spells CASSQPTSGEETQYF. The CDR3 nucleotides are TGTGCCAGCAGTCAACCCACTAGCGGAGAAGAGACCCAGTACTTC.

This chain links TRBV12-3 or TRBV12-4 with TRBJ1-3; TRBD1 is a possible D gene (5 bases). The V end lost 1 base, the J end lost 0 bases, and 13 bases lay between the germline ends. The CDR3 loop spans 17 amino acids. CDR3 DNA: TGTGCCAGCAGTTTAGGCCCCGGGGGACGCTCTGGAAACACCATATATTTT. Protein: CASSLGPGGRSGNTIYF.

This clonotype was seen repeatedly, ten times or more. The chain links TRBV28 to TRBJ1-5; D uncertain. The germline CDR1 and CDR2 sequences are MDHEN and SYDVKM. CDR3 length equals 14 residues. V dropped 1 base and J dropped 6 bases, with 10 bases sitting between them. The CDR3 nucleotides read TGTGCCAGCAGTTTATTGGAGGGCTTTCAGCCCCAGCATTTT. Amino acid sequence: CASSLLEGFQPQHF.

A few counts support this clonotype. The chain couples TRBV7-9 to TRBJ2-6; TRBD2 agrees at 8 bases. V shed 1 base and J 0 bases; nucleotides not matched to a gene: 5. Germline lookup yields CDR1 SEHNR and CDR2 FQNEAQ (reference sequence). The CDR3 covers 18 residues. The CDR3 region is CASSLGTSRPSGANVLTF. The CDR3, as DNA: TGTGCCAGCAGCTTAGGGACTAGCCGACCCTCTGGGGCCAACGTCCTGACTTTC.

This clonotype has at least ten counts. V gene TRBV20-1 combines with J gene TRBJ2-5; TRBD1 might be the D (5 bases). V was shortened by 6 bases and J by 5 bases, with 22 bases between the two germline ends. The length of the CDR3 is 15 residues. CDR1 and CDR2 (germline): DFQATT, SNEGSKA (reference sequence). The CDR3 protein is CSASSTAYLGETQYF. The CDR3 bases are TGCAGTGCCTCGTCGACAGCTTACTTGGGGGAGACCCAGTACTTC.

In this sample, this clonotype turned up many times. The chain combines TRBV20-1 with TRBJ2-1; TRBD2 aligns across 9 bases. The CDR3 totals 15 residues. Germline-derived CDR1 and CDR2 are DFQATT and SNEGSKA (reference sequence). With 5 bases clipped from V and 9 bases from J, the junction kept 14 bases outside the gene matches. CDR3 protein: CSAAILGRGGIEQFF. The DNA for the CDR3 is TGCAGTGCTGCGATCCTGGGGCGGGGGGGAATTGAGCAGTTCTTC.

Ten or more counts support this clonotype. V is TRBV20-1 and J is TRBJ2-2; no clear D. Per the germline V gene, CDR1 is DFQATT and CDR2 is SNEGSKA (reference sequence). The length of the CDR3 is 14 residues. Trimming removed 1 base at V and 1 base at J, with 7 bases between. The DNA of the CDR3 is TGCAGTGCTAGAGGCTTGGGGAACACCGGGGAGCTGTTTTTT. Amino acid sequence: CSARGLGNTGELFF.

This clonotype was counted between two and nine times. J is TRBJ1-2 and V is TRBV10-3; D is undetermined. The V gene lost 0 bases and the J gene lost 0 bases, with 8 bases spanning the gap. CDR3 length equals 15 residues. The germline V gene has CDR1 ENHRY and CDR2 SYGVKD. The CDR3 nucleotides read TGTGCCATCAGTGAGTCAGCAGTTCCTAACTATGGCTACACCTTC. It codes for CAISESAVPNYGYTF.

This clonotype was counted at least ten times. The chain uses TRBV2 and TRBJ1-3, with unresolved D. Germline V gives CDR1 SNHLY, CDR2 FYNNEI. V was trimmed by 5 bases and J by 2 bases, leaving 7 bases between them. This CDR3 region has 13 residues. CDR3 DNA sequence: TGTGCCAGCAGTCCCCGCCCTGGAAACACCATATATTTT. Protein product: CASSPRPGNTIYF.

This clonotype occurred many times. This chain links TRBV28 with TRBJ2-7; 7 nucleotides agree with TRBD1. V dropped 5 bases and J dropped 4; count of bases not matched to a gene: 8. This CDR3 has 14 residues. Germline V gene sequence: CDR1 MDHEN, CDR2 SYDVKM. CDR3: CASSPGGIRYEQYF. CDR3 nucleotide sequence: TGTGCCAGCAGTCCAGGGGGAATTCGGTACGAGCAGTACTTC.

The table lists this clonotype with a count of one. This may be a read error: a much more frequent sequence differs by one nucleotide. The V and J genes are TRBV11-3 and TRBJ1-4, with unresolved D. Trimming cost V 8 bases and J 0 bases, with 10 bases left between them. The CDR3 consists of 14 residues. Germline CDR1 SGHNT, CDR2 YENEEA. The CDR3 coding sequence is TGTGCCAGCGACTGTACAGCAACTAATGAAAAACTGTTTTTT. Translation gives CASDCTATNEKLFF.

The rearrangement joins TRBV19 to TRBJ2-5, with TRBD2 identical over 7 bases. CDR3 length equals 14 residues. V was clipped by 4 bases and J by 5 bases; unmatched bases: 7. Germline CDR1 and CDR2: LNHDA and SQIVND (reference sequence). The CDR3 nucleotides read TGTGCCAGTAGTACCGGCGGGGGAGCGGAGACCCAGTACTTC. Amino acid sequence: CASSTGGGAETQYF.

This clonotype was detected a few times. The chain recombines TRBV5-1 with TRBJ2-2; TRBD1 might be the D (5 bases). The ends were cut back, 2 bases at V and 1 base at J, with 9 bases in the middle. Germline V gene data show CDR1 as SGHRS and CDR2 as YFSETQ. This CDR3 region has 15 residues. The CDR3 is CASSFRELNTGELFF. The CDR3 coding sequence is TGCGCCAGCAGCTTCAGGGAACTGAACACCGGGGAGCTGTTTTTT.

This clonotype has just a few counts. This chain links TRBV4-2 with TRBJ2-7, with 11 nucleotides matching TRBD1. The CDR3 spans 16 residues. Germline CDR1 is LGHNA and CDR2 is YNFKEQ. V trimming: 0 bases; J trimming: 5 bases; junction bases outside the gene matches: 6. CDR3 region: CASSQDRGTGGDEQYF. CDR3 nucleotides: TGTGCCAGCAGCCAAGATCGGGGGACAGGGGGGGACGAGCAGTACTTC.

The gene calls are TRBV28 and TRBJ2-1, with D uncertain. The CDR3 is 11 amino acids. The ends were cut back, 6 bases at V and 9 bases at J, with 9 bases in the middle. From germline, CDR1 is MDHEN and CDR2 SYDVKM. CDR3 nucleotides: TGTGCCAGCAGCGAACGCGGTGAGCAGTTCTTC. As protein: CASSERGEQFF.

This clonotype was counted only a few times. This sequence joins TRBV27 and TRBJ1-6; 9 nucleotides line up with TRBD1. CDR3 length: 15 residues. With 7 bases clipped from V and 5 bases from J, the junction kept 6 bases outside the gene matches. Germline assignment: CDR1 MNHEY and CDR2 SMNVEV (reference sequence). CDR3 DNA sequence: TGTGCCAGCACCGACCGGGACAGGGATAATTCACCCCTCCACTTT. It translates to CASTDRDRDNSPLHF.

This clonotype was counted at least ten times. V gene TRBV19 combines with J gene TRBJ2-1; 7 nucleotides line up with TRBD1. J gave up 4 bases and V 5 bases, and 2 bases lay outside the gene matches. The CDR3 extends over 13 amino acids. CDR1 LNHDA and CDR2 SQIVND come from the germline V gene (reference sequence). CDR3 in amino acids: CASSETGYNEQFF. The CDR3 DNA follows: TGTGCCAGTAGTGAGACAGGGTACAATGAGCAGTTCTTC.

The table lists this clonotype with a few counts. The CDR3 loop reads CASSQEGVWGNEKLFF. The CDR3 DNA follows: TGTGCCAGCAGCCAAGAAGGAGTTTGGGGTAATGAAAAACTGTTTTTT. This sequence joins TRBV4-2 and TRBJ1-4; D remains unclear. V lost 0 bases to trimming and J lost 4 bases, with 12 bases between them. The CDR3 extends over 16 amino acids. Germline V gives CDR1 LGHNA, CDR2 YNFKEQ.

This clonotype has more than one count but fewer than ten. A read error is possible here, since a much larger clone lies one base away. This chain joins TRBV7-3 and TRBJ2-5; 11 bases align to TRBD2. The CDR3 runs to 14 residues. Germline-derived CDR1 and CDR2 are SGHTA and FQGTGA. Here the CDR3 reads CAGSYGNSGGAQYF. CDR3 bases: TGTGCCGGCAGCTATGGCAATAGCGGGGGGGCCCAGTACTTC.

Ten or more counts support this clonotype. The J gene is TRBJ2-5, the V gene TRBV20-1; the match to TRBD1 covers 9 bases. Germline CDR1 is DFQATT and CDR2 is SNEGSKA (reference sequence). The CDR3 loop spans 15 amino acids. V gave up 3 bases and J gave up 5 bases; unmatched junction bases: 10. The CDR3: CSARNRGQGRETQYF. The CDR3 region has the DNA TGCAGTGCTAGGAACCGGGGACAGGGCAGGGAGACCCAGTACTTC.

This sequence joins TRBV2 and TRBJ1-3; D gene uncertain. Trimming cost V 2 bases and J 5 bases, with 10 bases left between them. The CDR3 runs 14 residues. Germline values: CDR1 SNHLY, CDR2 FYNNEI. DNA of the CDR3: TGTGCCAGCAGTGAACCTTATGCGCGAAACACCATATATTTT. Translation: CASSEPYARNTIYF. The complete variable domain, with remaining parts taken from reference TRBV2 and TRBJ1-3, reads EPEVTQTPSHQVTQMGQEVILRCVPISNHLYFYWYRQILGQKVEFLVSFYNNEISEKSEIFDDQFSVERPDGSNFTLKIRSTKLEDSAMYFCASSEPYARNTIYFGEGSWLTVV.

This clonotype was seen ten or more times. The CDR3 region is CASSLWDNNSPLHF. In nucleotides, the CDR3 is TGCGCCAGCAGCTTGTGGGACAATAATTCACCCCTCCACTTT. The chain employs TRBV5-1 and TRBJ1-6; D is possibly TRBD1 (6 bases). Germline V gene sequence: CDR1 SGHRS, CDR2 YFSETQ. Trimming removed 1 base from V and 5 bases from J, with 7 bases in between. The CDR3 is made up of 14 amino acids.

This clonotype was seen only a few times. The chain has TRBV10-2 and TRBJ2-1, with 8 bases identical to TRBD2. CDR3 length equals 14 residues. Losses at the gene ends were 7 bases for V and 5 bases for J; bases not matched to a gene: 7. The germline gives CDR1 WSHSY, CDR2 SAAADI. DNA for the CDR3: TGCGCCAGCACTCCGACTAGCGAACACAATGAGCAGTTCTTC. This translates into CASTPTSEHNEQFF.

This clonotype was seen ten or more times. The chain recombines TRBV11-2 with TRBJ2-3, with 7 bases fitting TRBD1. The V segment lost 3 bases and the J segment 0 bases; nucleotides outside the gene matches: 6. CDR3 size: 16 residues. CDR1 and CDR2 from the germline V gene are SGHAT and FQNNGV. The CDR3, as DNA: TGTGCCAGCAGCTTTAGGTCAGGGGGAAGCACAGATACGCAGTATTTT. Encoded protein: CASSFRSGGSTDTQYF.

This clonotype was observed at least ten times. CDR3 protein: CASSPDSGEQFF. The CDR3 nucleotides are TGCGCCAGCAGCCCCGACAGCGGAGAGCAGTTCTTC. The chain links TRBV5-1 to TRBJ2-1; either TRBD1 or TRBD2 may fit D (5 bases each). Germline CDR1 reads SGHRS; CDR2 reads YFSETQ. The CDR3 has 12 amino acids. With 4 bases removed from V and 10 bases from J, the gap between germline ends came to 12 bases.

This clonotype showed up many times. This sequence joins TRBV7-2 and TRBJ1-2; 7 bases are a match to TRBD1. Per germline, CDR1 SGHTA and CDR2 FQGNSA. The V segment lost 5 bases and the J segment 4 bases; nucleotides outside the gene matches: 10. The CDR3 totals 15 residues. CDR3 DNA sequence: TGTGCCAGCAGCCTAATCCGACAGGGAGGCTATGGCTACACCTTC. Translated, it gives CASSLIRQGGYGYTF.

This clonotype was observed once. V usage is TRBV20-1 and J usage is TRBJ1-5; D uncertain. V was shortened by 3 bases and J by 5 bases, with 14 bases between the two germline ends. In germline, CDR1 is DFQATT, CDR2 SNEGSKA (reference sequence). CDR3 size: 14 residues. The chain's CDR3 is CSASRGLGDQPQHF. CDR3 nucleotide sequence: TGCAGTGCTAGCCGGGGATTAGGCGATCAGCCCCAGCATTTT.